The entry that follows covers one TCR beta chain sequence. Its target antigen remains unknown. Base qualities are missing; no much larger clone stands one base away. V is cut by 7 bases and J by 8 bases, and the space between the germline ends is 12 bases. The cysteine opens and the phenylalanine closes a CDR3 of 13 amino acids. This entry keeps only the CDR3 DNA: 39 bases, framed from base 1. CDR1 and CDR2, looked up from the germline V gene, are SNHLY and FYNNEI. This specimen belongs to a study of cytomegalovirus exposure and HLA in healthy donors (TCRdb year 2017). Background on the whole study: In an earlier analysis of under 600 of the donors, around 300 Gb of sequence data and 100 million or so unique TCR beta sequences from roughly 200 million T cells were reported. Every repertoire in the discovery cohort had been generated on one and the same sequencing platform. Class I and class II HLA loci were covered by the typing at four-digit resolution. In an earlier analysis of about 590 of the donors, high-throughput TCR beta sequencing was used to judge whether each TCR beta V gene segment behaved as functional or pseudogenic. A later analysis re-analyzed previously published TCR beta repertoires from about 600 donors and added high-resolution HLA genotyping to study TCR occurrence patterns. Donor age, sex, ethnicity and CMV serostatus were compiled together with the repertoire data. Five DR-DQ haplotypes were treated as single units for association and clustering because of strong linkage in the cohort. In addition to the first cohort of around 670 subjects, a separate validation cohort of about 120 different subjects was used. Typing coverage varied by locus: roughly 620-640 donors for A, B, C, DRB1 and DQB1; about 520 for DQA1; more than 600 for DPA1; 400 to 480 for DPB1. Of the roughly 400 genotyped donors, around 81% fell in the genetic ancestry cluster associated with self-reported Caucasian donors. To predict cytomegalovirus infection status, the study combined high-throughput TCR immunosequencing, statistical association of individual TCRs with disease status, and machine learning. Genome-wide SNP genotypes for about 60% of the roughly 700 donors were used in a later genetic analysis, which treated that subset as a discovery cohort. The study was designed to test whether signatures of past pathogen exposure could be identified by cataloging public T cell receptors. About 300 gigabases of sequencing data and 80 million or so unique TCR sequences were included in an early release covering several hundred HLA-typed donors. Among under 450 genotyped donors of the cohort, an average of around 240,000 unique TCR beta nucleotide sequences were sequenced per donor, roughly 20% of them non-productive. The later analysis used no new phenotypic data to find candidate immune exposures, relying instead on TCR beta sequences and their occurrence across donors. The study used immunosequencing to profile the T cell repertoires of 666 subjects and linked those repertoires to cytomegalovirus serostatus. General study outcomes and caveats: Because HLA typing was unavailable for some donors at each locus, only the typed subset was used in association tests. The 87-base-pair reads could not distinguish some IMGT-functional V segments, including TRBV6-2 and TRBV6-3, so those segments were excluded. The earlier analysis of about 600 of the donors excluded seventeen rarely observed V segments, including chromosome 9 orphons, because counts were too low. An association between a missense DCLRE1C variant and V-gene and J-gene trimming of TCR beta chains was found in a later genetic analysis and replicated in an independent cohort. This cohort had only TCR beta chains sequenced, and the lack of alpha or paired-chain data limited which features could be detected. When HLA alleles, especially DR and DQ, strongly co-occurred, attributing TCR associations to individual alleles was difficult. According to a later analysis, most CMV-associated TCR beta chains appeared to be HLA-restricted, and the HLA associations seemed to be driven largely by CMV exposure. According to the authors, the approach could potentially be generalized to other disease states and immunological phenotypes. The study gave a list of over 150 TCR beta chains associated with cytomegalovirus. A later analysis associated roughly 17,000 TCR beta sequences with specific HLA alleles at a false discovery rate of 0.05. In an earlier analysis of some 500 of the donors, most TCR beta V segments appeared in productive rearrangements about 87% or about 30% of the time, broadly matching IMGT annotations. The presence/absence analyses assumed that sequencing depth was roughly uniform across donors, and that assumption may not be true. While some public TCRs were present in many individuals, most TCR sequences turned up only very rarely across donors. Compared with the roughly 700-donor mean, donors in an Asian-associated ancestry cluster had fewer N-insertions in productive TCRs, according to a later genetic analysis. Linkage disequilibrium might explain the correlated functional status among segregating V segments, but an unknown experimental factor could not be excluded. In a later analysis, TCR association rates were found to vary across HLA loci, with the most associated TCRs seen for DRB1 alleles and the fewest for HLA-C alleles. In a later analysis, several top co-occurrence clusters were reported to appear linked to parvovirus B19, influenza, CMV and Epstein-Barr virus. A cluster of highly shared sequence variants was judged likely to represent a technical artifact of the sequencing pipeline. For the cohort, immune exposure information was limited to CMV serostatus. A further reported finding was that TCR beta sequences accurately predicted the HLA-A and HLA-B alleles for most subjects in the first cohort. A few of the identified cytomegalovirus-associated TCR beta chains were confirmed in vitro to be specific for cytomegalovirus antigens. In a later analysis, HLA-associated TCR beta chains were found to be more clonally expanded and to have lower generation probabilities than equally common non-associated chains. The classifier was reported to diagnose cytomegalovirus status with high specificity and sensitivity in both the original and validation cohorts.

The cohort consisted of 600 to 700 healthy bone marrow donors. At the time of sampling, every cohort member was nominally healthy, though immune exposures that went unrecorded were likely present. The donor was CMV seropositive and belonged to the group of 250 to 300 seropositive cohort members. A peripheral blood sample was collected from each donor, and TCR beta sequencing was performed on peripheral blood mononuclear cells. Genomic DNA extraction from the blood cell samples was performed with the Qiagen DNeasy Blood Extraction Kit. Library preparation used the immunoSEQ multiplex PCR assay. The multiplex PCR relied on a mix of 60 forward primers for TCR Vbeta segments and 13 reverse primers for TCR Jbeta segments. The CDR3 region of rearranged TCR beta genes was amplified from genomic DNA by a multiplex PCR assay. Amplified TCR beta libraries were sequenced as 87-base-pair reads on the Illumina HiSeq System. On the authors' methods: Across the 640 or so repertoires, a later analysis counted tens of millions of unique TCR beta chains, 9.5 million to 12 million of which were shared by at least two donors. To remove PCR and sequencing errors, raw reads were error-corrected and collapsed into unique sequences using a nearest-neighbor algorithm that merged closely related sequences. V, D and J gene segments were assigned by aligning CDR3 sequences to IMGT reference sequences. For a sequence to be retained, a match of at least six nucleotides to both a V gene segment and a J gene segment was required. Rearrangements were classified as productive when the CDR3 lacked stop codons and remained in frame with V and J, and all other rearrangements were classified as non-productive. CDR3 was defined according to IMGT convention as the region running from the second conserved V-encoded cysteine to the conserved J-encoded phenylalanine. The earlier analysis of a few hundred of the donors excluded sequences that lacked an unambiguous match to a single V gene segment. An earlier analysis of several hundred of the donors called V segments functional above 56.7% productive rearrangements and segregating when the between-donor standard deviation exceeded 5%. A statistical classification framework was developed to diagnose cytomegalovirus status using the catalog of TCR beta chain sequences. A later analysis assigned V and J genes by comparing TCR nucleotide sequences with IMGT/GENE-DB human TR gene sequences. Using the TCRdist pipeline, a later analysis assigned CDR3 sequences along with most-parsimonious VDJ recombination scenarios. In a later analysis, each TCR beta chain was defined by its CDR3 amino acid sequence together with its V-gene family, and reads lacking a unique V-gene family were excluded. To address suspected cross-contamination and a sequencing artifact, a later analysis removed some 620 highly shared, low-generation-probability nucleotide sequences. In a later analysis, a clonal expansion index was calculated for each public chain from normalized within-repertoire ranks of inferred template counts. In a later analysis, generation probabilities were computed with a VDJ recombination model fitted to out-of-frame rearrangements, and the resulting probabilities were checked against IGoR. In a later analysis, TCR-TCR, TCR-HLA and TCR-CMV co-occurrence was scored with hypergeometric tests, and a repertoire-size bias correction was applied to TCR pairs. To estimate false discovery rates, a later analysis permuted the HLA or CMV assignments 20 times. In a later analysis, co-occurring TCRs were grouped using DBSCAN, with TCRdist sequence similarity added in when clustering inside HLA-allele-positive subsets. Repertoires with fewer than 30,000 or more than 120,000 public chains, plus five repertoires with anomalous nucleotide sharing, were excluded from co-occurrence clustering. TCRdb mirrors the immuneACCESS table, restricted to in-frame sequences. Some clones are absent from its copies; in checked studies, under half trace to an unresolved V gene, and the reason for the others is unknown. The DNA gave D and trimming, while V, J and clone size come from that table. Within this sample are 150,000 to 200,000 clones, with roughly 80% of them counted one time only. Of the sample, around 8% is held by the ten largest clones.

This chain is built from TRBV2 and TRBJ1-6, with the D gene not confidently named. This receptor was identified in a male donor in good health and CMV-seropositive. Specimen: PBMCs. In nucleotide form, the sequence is TGTGCCAGCACGAGGGTCGGGGATTCACCCCTCCACTTT. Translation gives CASTRVGDSPLHF.